This T cell receptor beta chain originates from a study of blood T cell repertoires in COVID-19. Turning to the study itself: Acute-phase and convalescent COVID-19 samples originated in the United States, Italy and Spain.

As originally analysed: Cell counts per sample came from amplifying reference gene primers. Clones were read by immunoSEQ multiplex PCR, and TCRdb kept only the in-frame ones, dropping some. V and J calls plus clone size are reproduced from that table; the DNA served to infer D and trimming. The top ten hold approximately 5.1% of the sample, which has about 280,000 clones, 65% to 90% seen once. Sequences were obtained from peripheral blood. The sequence came from a middle-aged man with active or convalescent COVID-19.

Written as DNA, the CDR3 is TGTGCCACCAGGGTAGCGGGAGCAGCCTACAATGAGCAGTTCTTC. Amino acids: CATRVAGAAYNEQFF. The V and J genes are TRBV15 and TRBJ2-1, with 9 bases matching TRBD2. This CDR3 contains 15 residues. Per germline, CDR1 LNHNV and CDR2 YYDKDF (reference sequence). The J segment lost 2 bases and the V segment lost 6 bases, leaving 5 bases of the junction unmatched.